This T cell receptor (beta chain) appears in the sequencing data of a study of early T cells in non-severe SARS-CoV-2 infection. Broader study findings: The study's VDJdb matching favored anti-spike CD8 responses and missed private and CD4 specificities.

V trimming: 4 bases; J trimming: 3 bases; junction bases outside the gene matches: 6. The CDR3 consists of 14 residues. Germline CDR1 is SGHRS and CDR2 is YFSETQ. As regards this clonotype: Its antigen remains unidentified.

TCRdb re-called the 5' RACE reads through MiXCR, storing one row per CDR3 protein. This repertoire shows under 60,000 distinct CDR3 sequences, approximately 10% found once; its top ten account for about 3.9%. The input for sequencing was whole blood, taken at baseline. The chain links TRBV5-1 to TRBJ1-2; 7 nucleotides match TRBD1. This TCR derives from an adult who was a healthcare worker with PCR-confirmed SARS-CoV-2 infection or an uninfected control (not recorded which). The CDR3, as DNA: TGCGCCAGCAGCGACAGGGCGACGGACTATGGCTACACCTTC. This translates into CASSDRATDYGYTF.